This TCR beta chain derives from a study of blood T cell repertoires in COVID-19. Overall study context: Donors in the United States, Italy and Spain gave samples during acute or convalescent COVID-19. Sample material is recorded as cDNA or gDNA derived from T cells, B-cell-depleted T cells, or PBMCs.

The table lists this clone with a count of one. Trimming shortened V by 5 bases and J by 0 bases, and 17 bases separated the two germline ends. Germline V gene sequence: CDR1 SGHAT, CDR2 FQNNGV. The CDR3 contains 17 residues. Original data processing: Counts of nucleated cells, estimated from reference gene primer amplification, were obtained. Method: immunoSEQ multiplex PCR; TCRdb's copy keeps in-frame clones and lacks some. V, J and clone size are those of that table, while D and trimming were read from the DNA. The sample has around 300,000 clones, under 90% seen once; the top ten hold 2.5% to 3%. The rearrangement joins TRBV11-2 to TRBJ2-1, with TRBD2 as a possible D gene (6 bases). This sequence was found in a woman in her 30s with COVID-19, enrolled during active disease. Sequenced: peripheral blood. The CDR3 sequence is CASSPYSSDPSYNEQFF. The CDR3 nucleotides read TGTGCCAGCAGCCCCTACTCTAGCGACCCCTCCTACAATGAGCAGTTCTTC.